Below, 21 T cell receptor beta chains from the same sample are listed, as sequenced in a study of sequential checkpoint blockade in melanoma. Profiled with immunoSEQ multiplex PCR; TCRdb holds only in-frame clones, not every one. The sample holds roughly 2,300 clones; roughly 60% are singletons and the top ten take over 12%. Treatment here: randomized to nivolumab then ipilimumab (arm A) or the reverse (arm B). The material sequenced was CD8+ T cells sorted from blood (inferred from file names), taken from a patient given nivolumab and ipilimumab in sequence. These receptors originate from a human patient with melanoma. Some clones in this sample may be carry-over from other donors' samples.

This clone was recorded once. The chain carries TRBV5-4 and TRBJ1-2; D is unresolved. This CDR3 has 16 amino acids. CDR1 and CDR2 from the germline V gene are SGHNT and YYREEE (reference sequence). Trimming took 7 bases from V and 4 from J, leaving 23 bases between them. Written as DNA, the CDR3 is TGTGCCAGCTACTGGTGCTTACCAGGAAAGACCTATGGCTACACCTTC. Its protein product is CASYWCLPGKTYGYTF. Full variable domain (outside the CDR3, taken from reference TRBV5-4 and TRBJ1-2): ETGVTQSPTHLIKTRGQQVTLRCSSQSGHNTVSWYQQALGQGPQFIFQYYREEENGRGNFPPRFSGLQFPNYSSELNVNALELDDSALYLCASYWCLPGKTYGYTFGSGTRLTVV.

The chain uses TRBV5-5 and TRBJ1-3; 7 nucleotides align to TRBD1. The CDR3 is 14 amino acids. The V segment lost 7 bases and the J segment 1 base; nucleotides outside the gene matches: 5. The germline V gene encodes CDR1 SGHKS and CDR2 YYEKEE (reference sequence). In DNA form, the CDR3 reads TGTGCCAGCTTACCGACAGGGTCTGGAAACACCATATATTTT. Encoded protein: CASLPTGSGNTIYF.

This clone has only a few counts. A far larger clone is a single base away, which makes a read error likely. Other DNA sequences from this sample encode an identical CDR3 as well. The DNA for the CDR3 is TGTGCCAGCAGCCGACCTACGCAGGGTGAAGCTTTCTTT. The encoded protein is CASSRPTQGEAFF. This sequence joins TRBV7-9 and TRBJ1-1; D might be TRBD1 (5 bases). Germline V gene data show CDR1 as SEHNR and CDR2 as FQNEAQ (reference sequence). V lost 5 bases, J lost 7 bases, and 14 bases lay in between. The CDR3 totals 13 residues.

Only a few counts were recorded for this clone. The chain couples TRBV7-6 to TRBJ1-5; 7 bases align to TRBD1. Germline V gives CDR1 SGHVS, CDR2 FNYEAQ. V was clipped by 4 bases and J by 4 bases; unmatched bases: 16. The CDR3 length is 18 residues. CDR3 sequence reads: CASSSNPGQPFWNQPQHF. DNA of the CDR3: TGTGCCAGCAGCTCGAACCCGGGACAGCCGTTTTGGAATCAGCCCCAGCATTTT.

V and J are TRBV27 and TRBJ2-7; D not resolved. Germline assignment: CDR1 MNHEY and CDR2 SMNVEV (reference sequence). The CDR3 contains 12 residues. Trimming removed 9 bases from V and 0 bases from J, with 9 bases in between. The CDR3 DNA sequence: TGTGCCAGTTACGTGAGCTCCTACGAGCAGTACTTC. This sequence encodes CASYVSSYEQYF.

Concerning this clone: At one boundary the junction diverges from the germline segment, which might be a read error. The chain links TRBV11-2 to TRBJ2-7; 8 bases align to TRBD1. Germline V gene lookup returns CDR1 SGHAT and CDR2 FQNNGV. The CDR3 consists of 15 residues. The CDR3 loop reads CASSPGTGEGYEQYF. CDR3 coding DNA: TGCGCCAGCAGCCCCGGGACAGGAGAAGGCTACGAGCAGTACTTC.

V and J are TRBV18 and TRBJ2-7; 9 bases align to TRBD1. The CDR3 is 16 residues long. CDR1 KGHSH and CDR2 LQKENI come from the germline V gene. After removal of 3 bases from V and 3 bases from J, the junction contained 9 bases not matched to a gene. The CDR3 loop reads CASSPPVGQGFYEQYF. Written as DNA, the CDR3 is TGTGCCAGCTCACCCCCCGTCGGACAGGGGTTCTACGAGCAGTACTTC.

The chain's CDR3 is CASSLSGLGGKLFF. The CDR3 region has the DNA TGTGCCAGCAGTTTATCGGGCCTGGGTGGAAAACTGTTTTTT. The chain joins TRBV27 to TRBJ1-4; D unresolved. Germline V gene data show CDR1 as MNHEY and CDR2 as SMNVEV (reference sequence). The V end was cut by 0 bases, the J end by 10 bases, with 12 bases between. There are 14 residues in the CDR3.

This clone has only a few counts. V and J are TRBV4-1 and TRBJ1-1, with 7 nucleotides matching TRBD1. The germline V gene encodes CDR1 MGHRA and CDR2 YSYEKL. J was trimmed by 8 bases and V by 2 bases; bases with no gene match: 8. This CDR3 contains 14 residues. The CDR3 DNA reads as TGCGCCAGCAGCCAAAGGCAGGGGGAAGCCGAAGCTTTCTTT. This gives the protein CASSQRQGEAEAFF.

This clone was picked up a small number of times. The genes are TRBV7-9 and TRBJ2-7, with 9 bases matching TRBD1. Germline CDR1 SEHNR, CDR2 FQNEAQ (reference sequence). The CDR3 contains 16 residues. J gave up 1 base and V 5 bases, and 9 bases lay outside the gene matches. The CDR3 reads CASSITGTGISYEQYF. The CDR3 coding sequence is TGTGCCAGCAGCATCACCGGGACAGGGATATCCTACGAGCAGTACTTC.

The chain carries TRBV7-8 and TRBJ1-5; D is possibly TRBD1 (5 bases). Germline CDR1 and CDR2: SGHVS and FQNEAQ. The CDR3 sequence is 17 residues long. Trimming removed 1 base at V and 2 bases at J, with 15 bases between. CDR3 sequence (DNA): TGTGCCAGCAGCTTAGTTGCCGTTGGAGGGGGCAATCAGCCCCAGCATTTT. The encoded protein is CASSLVAVGGGNQPQHF.

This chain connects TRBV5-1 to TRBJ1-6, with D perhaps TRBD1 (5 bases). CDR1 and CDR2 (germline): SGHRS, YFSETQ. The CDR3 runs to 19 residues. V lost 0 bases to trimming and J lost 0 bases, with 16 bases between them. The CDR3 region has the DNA TGCGCCAGCAGCTTGGCCTTCACAGGCTTGAGCTCCTATAATTCACCCCTCCACTTT. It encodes CASSLAFTGLSSYNSPLHF.

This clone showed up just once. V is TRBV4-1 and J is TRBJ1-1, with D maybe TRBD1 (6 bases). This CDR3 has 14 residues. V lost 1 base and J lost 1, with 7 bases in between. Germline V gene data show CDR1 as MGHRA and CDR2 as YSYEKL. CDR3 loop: CASSQGQANTEAFF. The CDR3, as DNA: TGCGCCAGCAGCCAAGGACAGGCGAACACTGAAGCTTTCTTT.

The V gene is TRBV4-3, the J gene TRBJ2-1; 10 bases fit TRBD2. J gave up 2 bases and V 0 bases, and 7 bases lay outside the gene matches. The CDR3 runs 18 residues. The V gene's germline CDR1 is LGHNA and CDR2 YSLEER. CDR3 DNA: TGCGCCAGCAGCCAAGATCTCCAGCGGGGGGGTACCTACAATGAGCAGTTCTTC. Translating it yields CASSQDLQRGGTYNEQFF.

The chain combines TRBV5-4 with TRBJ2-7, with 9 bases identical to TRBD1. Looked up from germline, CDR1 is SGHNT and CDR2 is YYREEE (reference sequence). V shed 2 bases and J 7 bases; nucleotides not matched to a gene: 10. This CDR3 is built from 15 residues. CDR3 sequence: CASSFDTGGRGEQYF. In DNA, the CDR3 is TGTGCCAGCAGCTTCGATACAGGGGGCCGCGGGGAGCAGTACTTC.

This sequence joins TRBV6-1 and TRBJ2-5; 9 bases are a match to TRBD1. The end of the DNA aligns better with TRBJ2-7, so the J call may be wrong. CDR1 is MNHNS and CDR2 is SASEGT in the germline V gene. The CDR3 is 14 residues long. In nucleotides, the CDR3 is TGTGCCAGCAGGATGGGACAGGGTATGTACGAGCAGTACTTC. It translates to CASRMGQGMYEQYF.

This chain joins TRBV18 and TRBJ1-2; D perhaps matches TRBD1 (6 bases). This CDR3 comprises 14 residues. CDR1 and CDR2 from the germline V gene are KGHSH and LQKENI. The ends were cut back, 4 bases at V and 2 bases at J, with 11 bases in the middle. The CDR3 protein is CASSLGGMNYGYTF. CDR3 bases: TGTGCCAGCTCACTAGGGGGAATGAACTATGGCTACACCTTC.

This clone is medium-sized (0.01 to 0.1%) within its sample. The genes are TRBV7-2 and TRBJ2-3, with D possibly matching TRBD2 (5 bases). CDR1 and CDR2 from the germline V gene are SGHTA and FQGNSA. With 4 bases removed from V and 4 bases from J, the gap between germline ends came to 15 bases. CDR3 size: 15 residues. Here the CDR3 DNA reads TGTGCCAGCAGCTCGCCCTCCCTAGCCTCAGATACGCAGTATTTT. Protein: CASSSPSLASDTQYF.

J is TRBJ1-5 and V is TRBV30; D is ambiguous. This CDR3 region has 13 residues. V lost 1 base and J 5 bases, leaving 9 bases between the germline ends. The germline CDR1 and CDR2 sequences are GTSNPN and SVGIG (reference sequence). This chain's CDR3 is CAWSEQAHQPQHF. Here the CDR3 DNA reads TGTGCCTGGAGTGAGCAGGCTCATCAGCCCCAGCATTTT.

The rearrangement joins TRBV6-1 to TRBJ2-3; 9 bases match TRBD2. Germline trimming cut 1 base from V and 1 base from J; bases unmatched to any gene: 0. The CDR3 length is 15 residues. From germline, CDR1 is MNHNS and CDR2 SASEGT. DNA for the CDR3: TGTGCCAGCAGTGAAGTAGCGGGGGGCACAGATACGCAGTATTTT. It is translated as CASSEVAGGTDTQYF.

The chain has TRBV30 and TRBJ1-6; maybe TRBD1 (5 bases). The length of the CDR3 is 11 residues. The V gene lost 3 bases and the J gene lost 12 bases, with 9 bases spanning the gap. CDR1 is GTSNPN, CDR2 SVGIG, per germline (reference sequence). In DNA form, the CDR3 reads TGTGCCTGGAGCGGGGGGATACCCCTCCACTTT. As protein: CAWSGGIPLHF.